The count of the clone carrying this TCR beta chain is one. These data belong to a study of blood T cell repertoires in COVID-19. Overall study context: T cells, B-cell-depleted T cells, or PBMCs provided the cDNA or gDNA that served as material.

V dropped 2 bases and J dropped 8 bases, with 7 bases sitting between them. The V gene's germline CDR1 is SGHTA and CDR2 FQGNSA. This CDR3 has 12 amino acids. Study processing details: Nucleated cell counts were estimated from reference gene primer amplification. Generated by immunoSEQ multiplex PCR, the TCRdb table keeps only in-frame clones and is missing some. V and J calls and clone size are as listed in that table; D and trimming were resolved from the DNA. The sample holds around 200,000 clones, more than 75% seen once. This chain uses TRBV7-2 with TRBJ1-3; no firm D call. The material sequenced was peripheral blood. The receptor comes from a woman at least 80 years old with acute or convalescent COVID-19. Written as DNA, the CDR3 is TGTGCCAGCAGCTTACCTCCCGACACCATATATTTT. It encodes CASSLPPDTIYF.